These T cell receptor beta chains were read from a single sample in a study of T cell responses to AZD1222 COVID-19 vaccine. Measured with immunoSEQ multiplex PCR; TCRdb has only the in-frame clones, and not every one. The sample shows 250,000 or so clones, about 92% of them seen only once. Sample: peripheral blood, taken on day 0 of AZD1222 vaccination. The source is an adult in good health. Each CDR3 is given with its conserved first and last residue. Each record gives: J gene, V gene, CDR3 protein.

j_gene: TRBJ1-4
v_gene: TRBV28
CDR3aa: CASSLFRLGQGSEKLFF

j_gene: TRBJ1-6
v_gene: TRBV5-1
CDR3aa: CASSLAGSSYNSPLHF

j_gene: TRBJ1-1
v_gene: TRBV18
CDR3aa: CASSPRQMETNTEAFF

j_gene: TRBJ2-1
v_gene: TRBV2
CDR3aa: CASRELAGAYNEQFF

j_gene: TRBJ1-3
v_gene: TRBV5-6
CDR3aa: CASSLRSRGTGNTIYF

j_gene: TRBJ2-7
v_gene: TRBV19
CDR3aa: CASSRQGYSYEQYF

j_gene: TRBJ2-5
v_gene: TRBV7-3
CDR3aa: CASSPDYSGVWETQYF

j_gene: TRBJ1-2
v_gene: TRBV6-2/TRBV6-3
CDR3aa: CASSSTRVGGYTF

j_gene: TRBJ1-4
v_gene: TRBV2
CDR3aa: CAGGQTNEKLFF

j_gene: TRBJ1-1
v_gene: TRBV5-4
CDR3aa: CASSWDTLNTEAFF

j_gene: TRBJ1-3
v_gene: TRBV7-9
CDR3aa: CASSLLTGDGNTIYF

j_gene: TRBJ1-2
v_gene: TRBV6-5
CDR3aa: CASSRTGYGYTF

j_gene: TRBJ2-3
v_gene: TRBV27
CDR3aa: CASTQAPGLGGYTQYF

j_gene: TRBJ1-4
v_gene: TRBV7-9
CDR3aa: CASNPGRGQKLFF

j_gene: TRBJ2-2
v_gene: TRBV10-1
CDR3aa: CASNQGTGELFF

j_gene: TRBJ1-4
v_gene: TRBV3-1/TRBV3-2
CDR3aa: CASSLGQGGEKLFF

j_gene: TRBJ1-2
v_gene: TRBV10-2
CDR3aa: CASSVTGWGYTF

j_gene: TRBJ2-7
v_gene: TRBV28
CDR3aa: CASRQGVYEQYF

j_gene: TRBJ1-1
v_gene: TRBV4-1
CDR3aa: CASSHVHANTEAFF

j_gene: TRBJ2-7
v_gene: TRBV2
CDR3aa: CASRDRNEQYF

j_gene: TRBJ1-1
v_gene: TRBV2
CDR3aa: CATSLTRMNTEAFF

j_gene: TRBJ1-1
v_gene: TRBV30
CDR3aa: CAWDRGQGEAFF

j_gene: TRBJ1-1
v_gene: TRBV5-1
CDR3aa: CASKRGLGTEAFF

j_gene: TRBJ1-6
v_gene: TRBV7-2
CDR3aa: CASSLKGANSPLHF

j_gene: TRBJ1-5
v_gene: TRBV29-1
CDR3aa: CSVTPGLNQPQHF

j_gene: TRBJ1-2
v_gene: TRBV12-3/TRBV12-4
CDR3aa: CASNGPVDGYTF

j_gene: TRBJ2-5
v_gene: TRBV4-3
CDR3aa: CASSRRQGAGGTQYF

j_gene: TRBJ1-5
v_gene: TRBV9
CDR3aa: CASSAVWPNQPQHF

j_gene: TRBJ1-1
v_gene: TRBV5-1
CDR3aa: CASSLGPPNTEAFF

j_gene: TRBJ2-3
v_gene: TRBV6-4
CDR3aa: CASSPTFGGMGTDTQYF

j_gene: TRBJ1-3
v_gene: TRBV12-3/TRBV12-4
CDR3aa: CASSFVGNTIYF

j_gene: TRBJ2-5
v_gene: TRBV19
CDR3aa: CASSPGGGYQETQYF

j_gene: TRBJ2-1
v_gene: TRBV29-1
CDR3aa: CSVEHGTGQGADEQFF

j_gene: TRBJ2-7
v_gene: TRBV2
CDR3aa: CASRSGTNSYEQYF

j_gene: TRBJ2-7
v_gene: TRBV27
CDR3aa: CASHRGQGYEQYF

j_gene: TRBJ2-3
v_gene: TRBV6-2/TRBV6-3
CDR3aa: CASSDRRTDTQYF

j_gene: TRBJ1-1
v_gene: TRBV5-1
CDR3aa: CASSLGRTGAAFF

j_gene: TRBJ1-4
v_gene: TRBV2
CDR3aa: CASSDPRDEEKLFF

j_gene: TRBJ1-1
v_gene: TRBV12-3/TRBV12-4
CDR3aa: CASKGHLNTEAFF

j_gene: TRBJ1-5
v_gene: TRBV25-1
CDR3aa: CASNGGPGQPQHF

j_gene: TRBJ1-1
v_gene: TRBV10-3
CDR3aa: CAIRQGLNTEAFF

j_gene: TRBJ1-4
v_gene: TRBV4-1
CDR3aa: CASSQGQGLDEKLFF

j_gene: TRBJ1-5
v_gene: TRBV5-1
CDR3aa: CASSLGDINQPQHF

j_gene: TRBJ2-7
v_gene: TRBV4-1
CDR3aa: CASSLRDRDEQYF